Following are 21 T cell receptor beta chains from one sample sequenced in a study of breast tumors, draining lymph nodes, adjacent tissues. Axillary draining lymph nodes of breast cancer patients supplied the node samples. Using its own MiXCR run on the multiplex PCR reads, TCRdb lists one record per CDR3 protein. This table has around 140,000 distinct CDR3 sequences, 20% to 25% appearing once. Sequencing input: axillary lymph node tissue. The source is a female donor with breast cancer. Some clones in this sample may be carry-over from other donors' samples.

Notes on this clonotype: A much larger clone lies a single base off, so this may be a read error. The gene calls are TRBV4-1 and TRBJ2-7; 7 bases match TRBD2. The CDR3 has 15 amino acids. CDR1 and CDR2 from the germline V gene are MGHRA and YSYEKL. The CDR3 DNA sequence: TGCGCCAGCAGCCCAACGAGCGGGGTTATGCAAGGTCTACGCTTC. The encoded protein is CASSPTSGVMQGLRF.

This clonotype was seen many times. The chain joins TRBV6-5 to TRBJ2-1, with TRBD2 matching 12 bases. V gave up 6 bases and J gave up 9 bases; unmatched junction bases: 12. The CDR3 is made up of 16 amino acids. Germline V gene data show CDR1 as MNHEY and CDR2 as SVGAGI. In DNA form, the CDR3 reads TGTGCCAGCAGCTCTTTTCTCCAGACTAGCGGGGGTGAGCAGTTCTTC. Translation gives CASSSFLQTSGGEQFF.

This clonotype has ten or more counts. The V gene is TRBV6-1, the J gene TRBJ2-3; TRBD2 agrees at 8 bases. The germline CDR1 and CDR2 sequences are MNHNS and SASEGT. This CDR3 spans 13 amino acids. V was pared by 9 bases and J by 1 base, with 3 bases of the junction left unmatched. For the CDR3, the DNA is TGTGCCAGTGGGCGGGGGGGCACAGATACGCAGTATTTT. Translated, it gives CASGRGGTDTQYF.

Many counts were recorded for this clonotype. The genes are TRBV20-1 and TRBJ2-5, with 9 bases matching TRBD2. The germline V gene has CDR1 DFQATT and CDR2 SNEGSKA (reference sequence). After removal of 7 bases from V and 5 bases from J, the junction contained 11 bases not matched to a gene. The CDR3 is 14 amino acids. The CDR3 DNA is TGCAGTGTTCCTCGAGCGGGAGGTTCCGAGACCCAGTACTTC. It encodes CSVPRAGGSETQYF.

This clonotype was counted at least ten times. The rearrangement joins TRBV29-1 to TRBJ2-3; D is tentatively TRBD1 or TRBD2 (5 bases each). Germline V lookup: CDR1 SQVTM, CDR2 ANQGSEA. Trimming shortened V by 6 bases and J by 6 bases, and 19 bases separated the two germline ends. The CDR3 sequence is 14 residues long. This chain's CDR3 is CSVNTGTNLDTQYF. CDR3 in DNA: TGCAGCGTCAACACCGGGACCAATCTTGATACGCAGTATTTT.

This clonotype was detected a few times. This rearrangement joins TRBV27 to TRBJ2-3, with TRBD2 matching 14 bases. The V segment lost 0 bases and the J segment 7 bases; nucleotides outside the gene matches: 6. Per germline, CDR1 MNHEY and CDR2 SMNVEV (reference sequence). This CDR3 is 17 amino acids long. The CDR3 sequence is CASSLSSGTSGRNTQYF. CDR3 sequence (DNA): TGTGCCAGCAGTTTATCGTCCGGGACTAGCGGGAGAAATACGCAGTATTTT.

As for this clonotype: This sequence may be a read error, since a much larger clone differs from it by one base. V gene TRBV5-1 combines with J gene TRBJ2-5; perhaps TRBD1 as D (6 bases). The CDR3 loop spans 13 amino acids. CDR1 and CDR2 from the germline V gene are SGHRS and YFSETQ. The chain's CDR3 is CASSLDRVETQCF. DNA for the CDR3: TGCGCCAGCAGCTTGGACAGGGTCGAGACCCAGTGCTTC.

Note on this clonotype: A single base separates this from a much larger clone, so it may be a read error. The chain links TRBV9 to TRBJ2-2; the match to TRBD1 covers 9 bases. Unmatched junction bases numbered 7, after V lost 4 bases and J lost 6 bases. Per germline, CDR1 SGDLS and CDR2 YYNGEE. The length of the CDR3 is 15 residues. CDR3 amino acids: CASSIGDRAAGELFF. The CDR3 DNA is TGTGCCAGCAGCATAGGGGACAGGGCAGCCGGGGAGCTGTTTTTT.

This clonotype showed up just a few times. The chain carries TRBV6-2 or TRBV6-3 and TRBJ2-5; 9 bases are shared with TRBD1. This CDR3 comprises 15 residues. Germline loops: CDR1 MNHEY, CDR2 SVGEGT. With V trimmed by 6 bases and J by 4 bases, 9 bases remained unmatched. This chain's CDR3 is CASSPHGTGRETQYF. In DNA form, the CDR3 reads TGTGCCAGCAGCCCCCACGGGACAGGGCGAGAGACCCAGTACTTC.

This clonotype was detected only a few times. The chain has TRBV18 and TRBJ1-3; D unclear. The CDR3 sequence is 16 residues long. Germline V gene data show CDR1 as KGHSH and CDR2 as LQKENI. The V end lost 2 bases, the J end lost 0 bases, and 11 bases lay between the germline ends. This chain's CDR3 is CASSPKDSSSGNTIYF. In DNA form, the CDR3 reads TGTGCCAGCTCACCAAAGGACTCGAGCTCTGGAAACACCATATATTTT.

CDR3 region: CASSYRDPGLNIQYF. The CDR3 nucleotides read TGTGCCAGCAGTTACCGGGACCCCGGGCTGAACATTCAGTACTTC. The rearrangement uses TRBV6-5 and TRBJ2-4; the D call may be TRBD1 or TRBD2 (5 bases each). This CDR3 is built from 15 residues. With 2 bases removed from V and 7 bases from J, the gap between germline ends came to 15 bases. The V gene's germline CDR1 is MNHEY and CDR2 SVGAGI.

V gene TRBV27 combines with J gene TRBJ2-3, with unresolved D. Per the germline V gene, CDR1 is MNHEY and CDR2 is SMNVEV (reference sequence). The CDR3 length is 15 residues. The ends were cut back, 3 bases at V and 1 base at J, with 11 bases in the middle. The CDR3 sequence: CASSFSAAGTDTQYF. CDR3 DNA sequence: TGTGCCAGCAGTTTCAGCGCGGCGGGCACAGATACGCAGTATTTT.

This clonotype was observed a handful of times. The chain has TRBV28 and TRBJ2-2, with D hard to call. The CDR3 covers 18 residues. V lost 0 bases and J 3 bases, leaving 17 bases between the germline ends. CDR1 and CDR2 from the germline V gene are MDHEN and SYDVKM. The CDR3 region has the DNA TGTGCCAGCAGTTTATGGCCCAATGCGGCAGCTTACACCGGGGAGCTGTTTTTT. Its translation: CASSLWPNAAAYTGELFF. The full variable domain, with the rest looked up from reference TRBV28 and TRBJ2-2, is DVKVTQSSRYLVKRTGEKVFLECVQDMDHENMFWYRQDPGLGLRLIYFSYDVKMKEKGDIPEGYSVSREKKERFSLILESASTNQTSMYLCASSLWPNAAAYTGELFFGEGSRLTVL.

This clonotype was picked up one time. This rearrangement joins TRBV2 to TRBJ2-1, with D perhaps matching TRBD2 (5 bases). The V end was cut by 6 bases, the J end by 8 bases, with 17 bases between. Germline V gene data show CDR1 as SNHLY and CDR2 as FYNNEI. The CDR3 is 14 amino acids. This CDR3 reads CASSSRLTEDEQFF. The CDR3 DNA reads as TGTGCCAGCAGCTCAAGACTAACGGAAGATGAGCAGTTCTTC.

The table lists this clonotype with many counts. Germline and junction disagree at one end, which may indicate a read error. The genes are TRBV2 and TRBJ2-1; 7 bases agree with TRBD2. This CDR3 is 15 amino acids long. Germline lookup yields CDR1 SNHLY and CDR2 FYNNEI. CDR3 bases: TGTGCCAGCAGTTCTGGCGGGGGAGCCTACAGTGAGCAGTTCTTC. Translation: CASSSGGGAYSEQFF.

Notes on this clonotype: A clone one base away is much larger, so this may be a read error. The chain has TRBV7-2 and TRBJ1-4; TRBD1 might be the D (6 bases). This CDR3 comprises 15 residues. Germline V lookup: CDR1 SGHTA, CDR2 FQGNSA. The CDR3 coding sequence is TGTGCCAGCAGCCCACAGGGTTCGGCTAATGAAAAACTGCTTTTT. Its protein product is CASSPQGSANEKLLF.

This clonotype was observed at least ten times. This chain links TRBV9 with TRBJ2-1; 12 bases match TRBD2. Germline CDR1 and CDR2: SGDLS and YYNGEE. V lost 3 bases to trimming and J lost 0 bases; unmatched junction nucleotides: 10. This CDR3 region has 19 residues. CDR3 coding DNA: TGTGCCAGCAGCGAGGGACCGGGACTAGCGGGCACCTCCTACAATGAGCAGTTCTTC. Encoded protein: CASSEGPGLAGTSYNEQFF.

Note on this clonotype: One junction end does not reproduce the germline sequence, and a read error may be involved. This chain connects TRBV7-9 to TRBJ2-1; maybe TRBD1 (6 bases). The CDR3 consists of 15 residues. Germline V gene lookup returns CDR1 SEHNR and CDR2 FQNEAQ (reference sequence). CDR3 region: CASSLSGQSFNERFF. The CDR3 region has the DNA TGTGCCAGCAGCTTAAGCGGACAGAGTTTCAATGAGCGGTTCTTC.

This clonotype showed up many times. The rearrangement links TRBV20-1 to TRBJ2-3, with 9 bases identical to TRBD2. V gave up 3 bases and J gave up 0 bases; unmatched junction bases: 7. CDR3 length equals 16 residues. The V gene's germline CDR1 is DFQATT and CDR2 SNEGSKA (reference sequence). CDR3 amino acids: CSASRRTSASTDTQYF. The CDR3 DNA sequence: TGCAGTGCTAGTCGTCGGACTAGCGCTAGCACAGATACGCAGTATTTT.

This clonotype has a count of ten or more. This chain connects TRBV12-3 or TRBV12-4 to TRBJ2-7; 7 nucleotides agree with TRBD1. J gave up 6 bases and V 5 bases, and 4 bases lay outside the gene matches. This CDR3 is 12 amino acids long. For the CDR3, the DNA is TGTGCCAGCAGTCCAGGGGGTGGCGAGCAGTACTTC. This codes for CASSPGGGEQYF.

This clonotype has at least ten counts. For the CDR3, the DNA is TGTGCCAGCAGGGATAGCCCAAGACAGGGGTCGGCCGAGCAGTACTTC. Translating it yields CASRDSPRQGSAEQYF. This chain uses TRBV6-2 or TRBV6-3 with TRBJ2-7; 8 bases are shared with TRBD1. CDR3 length: 16 residues. Germline trimming cut 6 bases from V and 6 bases from J; bases unmatched to any gene: 16. Germline V lookup: CDR1 MNHEY, CDR2 SVGEGT.